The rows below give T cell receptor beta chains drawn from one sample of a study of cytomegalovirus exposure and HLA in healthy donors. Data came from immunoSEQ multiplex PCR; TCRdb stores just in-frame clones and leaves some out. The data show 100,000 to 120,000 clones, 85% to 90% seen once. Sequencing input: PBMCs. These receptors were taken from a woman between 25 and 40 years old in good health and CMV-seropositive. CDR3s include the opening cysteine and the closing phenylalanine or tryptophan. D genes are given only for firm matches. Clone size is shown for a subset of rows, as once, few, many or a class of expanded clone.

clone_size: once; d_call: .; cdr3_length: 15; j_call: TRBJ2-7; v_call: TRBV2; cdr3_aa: CASLTEEGFSYEQYF; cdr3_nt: TGTGCCAGCCTAACAGAGGAGGGATTCTCCTACGAGCAGTACTTC
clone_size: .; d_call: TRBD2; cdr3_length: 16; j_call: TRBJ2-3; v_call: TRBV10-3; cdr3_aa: CAISESLAGGPDTQYF; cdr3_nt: TGTGCCATCAGTGAGTCGCTAGCGGGGGGGCCGGATACGCAGTATTTT
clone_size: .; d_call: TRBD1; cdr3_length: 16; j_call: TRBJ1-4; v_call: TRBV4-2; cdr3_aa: CASSQRTGQGNEKLFF; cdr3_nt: TGTGCCAGCAGCCAGAGAACGGGACAGGGAAATGAAAAACTGTTTTTT
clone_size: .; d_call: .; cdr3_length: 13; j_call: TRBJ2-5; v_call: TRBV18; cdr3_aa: CASSPWPGETQYF; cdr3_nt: TGTGCCAGCTCACCATGGCCAGGGGAGACCCAGTACTTC
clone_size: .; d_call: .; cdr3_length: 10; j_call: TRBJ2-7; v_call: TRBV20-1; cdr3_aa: CSATGYEQYF; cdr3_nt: TGCAGTGCTACCGGCTACGAGCAGTACTTC
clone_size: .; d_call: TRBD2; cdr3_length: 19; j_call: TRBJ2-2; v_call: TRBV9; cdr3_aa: CASSPRPGLAGELSGELFF; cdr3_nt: TGTGCCAGCAGCCCGCGACCTGGACTAGCGGGAGAGTTGAGCGGGGAGCTGTTTTTT
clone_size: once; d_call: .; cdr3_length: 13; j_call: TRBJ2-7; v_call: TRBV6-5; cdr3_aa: CASSSVRNYEQYF; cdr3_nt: TGTGCCAGCAGTTCCGTCAGAAACTACGAGCAGTACTTC
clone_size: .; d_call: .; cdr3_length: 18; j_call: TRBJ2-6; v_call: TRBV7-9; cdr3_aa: CASSPGTWSSSGANVLTF; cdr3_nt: TGTGCCAGCAGCCCCGGGACTTGGAGTTCATCTGGGGCCAACGTCCTGACTTTC
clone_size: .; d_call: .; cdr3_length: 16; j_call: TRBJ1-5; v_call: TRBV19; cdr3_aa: CASSIDRGVGGQPQHF; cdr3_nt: TGTGCCAGTAGTATAGATCGGGGGGTGGGTGGTCAGCCCCAGCATTTT
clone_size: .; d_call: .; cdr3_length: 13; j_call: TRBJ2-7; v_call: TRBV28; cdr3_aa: CASSLSGIDEQYF; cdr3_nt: TGTGCCAGCAGTTTGTCGGGAATCGACGAGCAGTACTTC
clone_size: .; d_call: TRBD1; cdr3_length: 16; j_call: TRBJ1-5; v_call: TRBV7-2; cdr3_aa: CASSLNFRGRSQPQHF; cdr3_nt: TGTGCCAGCAGCTTAAATTTCAGGGGGCGATCTCAGCCCCAGCATTTT
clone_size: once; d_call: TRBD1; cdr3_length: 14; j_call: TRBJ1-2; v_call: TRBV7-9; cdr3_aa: CASSIQGVGYGYTF; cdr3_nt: TGTGCCAGCAGCATACAGGGGGTTGGCTATGGCTACACCTTC
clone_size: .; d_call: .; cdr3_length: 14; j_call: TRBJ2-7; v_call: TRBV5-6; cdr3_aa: CASSTGTSSYEQYF; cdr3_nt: TGTGCCAGCAGCACCGGGACATCCTCCTACGAGCAGTACTTC
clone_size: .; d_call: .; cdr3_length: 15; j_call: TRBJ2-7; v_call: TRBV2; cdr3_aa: CASCYRAASSYEQYF; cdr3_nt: TGTGCCAGCTGCTACAGGGCTGCTTCCTCCTACGAGCAGTACTTC
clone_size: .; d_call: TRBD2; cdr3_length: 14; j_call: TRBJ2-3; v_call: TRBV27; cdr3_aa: CASQGLASTDTQYF; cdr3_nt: TGTGCCAGCCAAGGACTAGCGAGCACAGATACGCAGTATTTT
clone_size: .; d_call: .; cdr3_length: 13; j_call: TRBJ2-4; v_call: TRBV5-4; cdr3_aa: CASSYPGEDIQYF; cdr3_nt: TGTGCCAGCAGCTACCCCGGGGAGGACATTCAGTACTTC
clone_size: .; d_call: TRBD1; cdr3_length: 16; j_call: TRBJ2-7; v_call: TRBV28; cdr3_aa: CASSGTRDRSSYEQYF; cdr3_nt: TGTGCCAGCAGTGGGACCCGGGACAGGAGTTCCTACGAGCAGTACTTC
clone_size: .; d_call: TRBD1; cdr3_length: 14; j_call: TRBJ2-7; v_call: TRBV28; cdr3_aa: CASSSGQDFYEQYF; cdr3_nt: TGTGCCAGCAGTAGTGGACAGGACTTCTACGAGCAGTACTTC
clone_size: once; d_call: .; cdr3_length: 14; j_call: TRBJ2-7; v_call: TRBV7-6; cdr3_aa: CASSRGQEVYEQYF; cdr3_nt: TGTGCCAGCAGCCGTGGGCAGGAAGTCTACGAGCAGTACTTC
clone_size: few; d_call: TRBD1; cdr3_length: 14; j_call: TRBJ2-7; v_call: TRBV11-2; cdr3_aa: CASSPRQGRDEQYF; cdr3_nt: TGTGCCAGCAGCCCCCGACAGGGGCGCGACGAGCAGTACTTC
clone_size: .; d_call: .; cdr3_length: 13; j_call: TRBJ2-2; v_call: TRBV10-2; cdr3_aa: CASSELGGGELFF; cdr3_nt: TGCGCCAGCAGTGAGCTGGGCGGGGGGGAGCTGTTTTTT
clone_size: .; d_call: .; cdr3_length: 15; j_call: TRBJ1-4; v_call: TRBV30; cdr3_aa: CAWTGGMATNEKLFF; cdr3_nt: TGTGCCTGGACCGGGGGGATGGCAACTAATGAAAAACTGTTTTTT
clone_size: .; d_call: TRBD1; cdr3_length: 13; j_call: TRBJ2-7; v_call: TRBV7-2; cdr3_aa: CASSSRTGYEQYF; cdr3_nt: TGTGCCAGCAGCTCTAGGACAGGCTACGAGCAGTACTTC
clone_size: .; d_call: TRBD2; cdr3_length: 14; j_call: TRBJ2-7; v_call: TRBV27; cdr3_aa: CASSLSGRADEQYF; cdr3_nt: TGTGCCAGCAGCCTTAGCGGGAGGGCCGACGAGCAGTACTTC
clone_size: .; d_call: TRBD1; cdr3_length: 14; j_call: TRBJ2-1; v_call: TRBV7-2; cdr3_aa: CASSFRQGMREQFF; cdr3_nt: TGTGCCAGCAGCTTTAGACAGGGTATGCGTGAGCAGTTCTTC
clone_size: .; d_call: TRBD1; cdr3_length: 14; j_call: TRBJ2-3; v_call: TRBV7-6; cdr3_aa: CASSFGTGSDTQYF; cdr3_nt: TGTGCCAGCAGCTTCGGGACAGGGTCAGATACGCAGTATTTT
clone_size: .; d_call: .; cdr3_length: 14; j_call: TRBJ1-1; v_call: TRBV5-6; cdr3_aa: CASSSGSEGAEAFF; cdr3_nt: TGTGCCAGCAGCTCCGGATCCGAGGGCGCTGAAGCTTTCTTT
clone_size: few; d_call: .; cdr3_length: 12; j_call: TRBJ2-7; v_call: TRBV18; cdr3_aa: CASSLDSYEQYF; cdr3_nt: TGTGCCAGCTCACTGGACAGCTACGAGCAGTACTTC
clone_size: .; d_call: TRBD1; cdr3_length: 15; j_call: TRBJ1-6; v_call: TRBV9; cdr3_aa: CASSVEGQLNSPLHF; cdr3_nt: TGTGCCAGCAGCGTAGAGGGACAGCTTAATTCACCCCTCCACTTT
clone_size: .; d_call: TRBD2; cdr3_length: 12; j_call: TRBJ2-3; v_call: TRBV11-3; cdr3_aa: CASSKTSGVRYF; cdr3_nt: TGTGCCAGCAGCAAAACTAGCGGGGTTCGGTATTTT
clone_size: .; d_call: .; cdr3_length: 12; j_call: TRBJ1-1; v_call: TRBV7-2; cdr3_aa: CASSLVDTEAFF; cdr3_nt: TGTGCCAGCAGTTTAGTCGACACTGAAGCTTTCTTT
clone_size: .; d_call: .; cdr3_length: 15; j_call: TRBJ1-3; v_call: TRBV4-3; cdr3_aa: CASSQTSGKRNTIYF; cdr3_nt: TGCGCCAGCAGCCAAACATCAGGGAAGAGAAACACCATATATTTT
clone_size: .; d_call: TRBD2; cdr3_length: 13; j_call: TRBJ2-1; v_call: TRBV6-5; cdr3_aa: CASRPSGESGQFF; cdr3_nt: TGTGCCAGCAGGCCTAGCGGGGAGTCGGGGCAGTTCTTC
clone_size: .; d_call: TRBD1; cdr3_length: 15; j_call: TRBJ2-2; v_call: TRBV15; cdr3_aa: CATSRRQGVPGELFF; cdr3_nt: TGTGCCACCAGCAGGCGACAGGGAGTTCCCGGGGAGCTGTTTTTT
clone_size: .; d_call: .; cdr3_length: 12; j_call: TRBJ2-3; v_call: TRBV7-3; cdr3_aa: CASSLHGDTQYF; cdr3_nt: TGTGCCAGCAGCTTACACGGAGATACGCAGTATTTT
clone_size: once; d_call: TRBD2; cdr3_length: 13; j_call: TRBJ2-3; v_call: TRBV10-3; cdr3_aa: CATLAGGEDTQYF; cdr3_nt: TGTGCCACCTTAGCGGGGGGGGAAGATACGCAGTATTTT
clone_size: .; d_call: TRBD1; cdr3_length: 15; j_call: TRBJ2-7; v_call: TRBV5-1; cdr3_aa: CASSLQGSNLDEQYF; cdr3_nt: TGCGCCAGCAGCCTACAGGGGTCCAACTTGGACGAGCAGTACTTC
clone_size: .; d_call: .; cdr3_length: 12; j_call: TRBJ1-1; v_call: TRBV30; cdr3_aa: CACTGGRTEAFF; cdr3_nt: TGTGCCTGTACCGGGGGGCGCACTGAAGCTTTCTTT
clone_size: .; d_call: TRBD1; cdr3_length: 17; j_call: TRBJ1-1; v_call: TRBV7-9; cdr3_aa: CASSPSSYRGRNTEAFF; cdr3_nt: TGTGCCAGCAGCCCCTCGTCCTACAGGGGGAGAAACACTGAAGCTTTCTTT
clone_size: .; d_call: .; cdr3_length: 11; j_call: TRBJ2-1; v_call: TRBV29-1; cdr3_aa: CSVEVGLPKFF; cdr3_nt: TGCAGCGTTGAAGTGGGCCTGCCTAAGTTCTTC
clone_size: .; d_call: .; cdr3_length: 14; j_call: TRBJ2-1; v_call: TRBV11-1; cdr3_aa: CASSLILPSNEQFF; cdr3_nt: TGTGCCAGCAGCTTAATACTTCCCTCCAATGAGCAGTTCTTC
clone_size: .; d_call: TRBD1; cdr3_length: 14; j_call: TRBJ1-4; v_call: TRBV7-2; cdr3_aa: CASSTRQGAEKLFF; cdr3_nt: TGTGCCAGCAGCACCCGACAGGGAGCGGAAAAACTGTTTTTT
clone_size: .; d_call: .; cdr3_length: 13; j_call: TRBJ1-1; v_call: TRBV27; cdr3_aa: CASSAVRGTEAFF; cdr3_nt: TGTGCCAGCAGCGCTGTTCGGGGAACTGAAGCTTTCTTT
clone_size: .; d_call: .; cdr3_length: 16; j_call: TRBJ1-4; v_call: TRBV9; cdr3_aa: CASSPVLGPFNEKLFF; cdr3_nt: TGTGCCAGCAGCCCCGTTCTTGGGCCCTTTAATGAAAAACTGTTTTTT
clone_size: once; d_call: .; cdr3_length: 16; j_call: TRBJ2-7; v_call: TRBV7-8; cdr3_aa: CASSSLGRDSPYEQYF; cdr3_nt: TGTGCCAGCAGCTCCCTCGGGCGGGACAGCCCCTACGAGCAGTACTTC
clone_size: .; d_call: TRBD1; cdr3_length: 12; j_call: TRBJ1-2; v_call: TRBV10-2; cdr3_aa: CASQRDSYGYTF; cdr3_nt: TGCGCCAGCCAACGGGACAGCTATGGCTACACCTTC
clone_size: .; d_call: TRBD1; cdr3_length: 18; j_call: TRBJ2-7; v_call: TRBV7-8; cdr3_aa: CASSSTGAQGYTSYEQYF; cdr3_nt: TGTGCCAGCAGCTCCACAGGGGCACAGGGCTACACTTCCTACGAGCAGTACTTC
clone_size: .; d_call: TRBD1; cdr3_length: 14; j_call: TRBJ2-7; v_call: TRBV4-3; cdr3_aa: CASSQGQGSYEQYF; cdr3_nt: TGCGCCAGCAGCCAAGGACAGGGGAGCTACGAGCAGTACTTC
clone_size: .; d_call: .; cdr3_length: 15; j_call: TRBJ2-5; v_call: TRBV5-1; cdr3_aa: CASSPGTPDLGTQYF; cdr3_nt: TGCGCCAGCAGCCCGGGGACACCGGATTTAGGGACCCAGTACTTC
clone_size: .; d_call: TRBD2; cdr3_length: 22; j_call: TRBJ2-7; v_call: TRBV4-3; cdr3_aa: CASSQIGETGTSGTEGPYEQYF; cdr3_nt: TGCGCCAGCAGCCAAATTGGGGAGACCGGGACTAGCGGTACCGAGGGCCCCTACGAGCAGTACTTC
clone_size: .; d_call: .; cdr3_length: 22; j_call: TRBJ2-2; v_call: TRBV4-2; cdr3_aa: CASSQESPLGGGALGNTGELFF; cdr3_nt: TGTGCCAGCAGCCAAGAGAGTCCCCTGGGTGGGGGGGCCCTGGGCAACACCGGGGAGCTGTTTTTT
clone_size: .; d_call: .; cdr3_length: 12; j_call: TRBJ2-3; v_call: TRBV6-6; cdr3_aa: CASSTTADTQYF; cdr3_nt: TGTGCCAGCAGCACGACAGCGGATACGCAGTATTTT
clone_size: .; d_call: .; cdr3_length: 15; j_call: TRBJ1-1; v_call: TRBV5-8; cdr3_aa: CASSYQDRRNTEAFF; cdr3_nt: TGTGCCAGCAGCTACCAGGACAGACGGAACACTGAAGCTTTCTTT
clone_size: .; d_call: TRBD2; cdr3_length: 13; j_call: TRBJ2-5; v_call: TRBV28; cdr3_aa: CASNLSGKGTQYF; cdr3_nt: TGTGCCAGCAACCTTAGCGGGAAGGGGACCCAGTACTTC